A selection of T cell receptor beta chains follows, all from one sample in a study of metastatic and nonmetastatic thyroid tumors. Using MiXCR, TCRdb re-called clones from the PCR reads. The table has around 30,000 clones, about 25% seen once. Input material: blood. These receptors were obtained from a female donor with papillary thyroid cancer or a benign thyroid nodule (not recorded which). Some clones in this sample may be carry-over from other donors' samples. Both conserved end residues are part of each CDR3. The D gene is left open where the match is weak. Where a row states a size, it is once, few, many or the class of an expanded clone; other rows omit it.

>TRBD2|TRBJ2-7|many|20|TRBV7-1
CASSSTLGLAGGPRSYEQYF
TGTGCCAGCAGCTCAACCCTCGGACTAGCGGGAGGGCCCCGCTCCTACGAGCAGTACTTC
>TRBD1|TRBJ2-4|.|14|TRBV7-2
CASSSQGVGDIQCF
TGTGCCAGCAGCTCACAGGGGGTTGGGGACATTCAGTGCTTC
>.|TRBJ1-1|many|14|TRBV27
CASSLWGQITEAFF
TGTGCCAGCAGCCTCTGGGGGCAGATCACTGAAGCTTTCTTT
>TRBD1|TRBJ2-1|many|14|TRBV5-1
CASSRDSLVNEQFF
TGCGCCAGCAGCCGGGACAGTCTGGTCAATGAGCAGTTCTTC
>TRBD2|TRBJ2-3|many|15|TRBV20-1
CSARRGSGRVDTQYF
TGCAGTGCTAGACGGGGTAGCGGGAGAGTAGATACGCAGTATTTT
>.|TRBJ2-7|many|14|TRBV5-1
CASSLPGEGYEQYF
TGCGCCAGCAGCTTGCCGGGAGAGGGATACGAGCAGTACTTC
>.|TRBJ1-6|many|15|TRBV5-1
CASSLGGGRNSPLHF
TGCGCCAGCAGCTTGGGGGGGGGCCGGAATTCACCCCTCCACTTT
>.|TRBJ2-7|medium-sized|14|TRBV27
CASSLYGDMDEQYF
TGTGCCAGCAGTTTATACGGGGACATGGACGAGCAGTACTTC
>.|TRBJ2-6|.|14|TRBV6-1
CASSDRSGANVPTF
TGTGCCAGCAGTGACAGATCTGGGGCCAACGTCCCGACCTTC
>.|TRBJ2-5|many|15|TRBV11-1
CASSPTTGTKETQYF
TGTGCCAGCAGCCCCACGACAGGCACTAAAGAGACCCAGTACTTC
>TRBD1|TRBJ1-5|.|15|TRBV27
CASSQGVGSNQPQHF
TGTGCCAGCAGTCAGGGGGTGGGTAGCAATCAGCCCCAGCATTTT
>.|TRBJ2-1|few|15|TRBV19
CASSIAGVPINEHFF
TGTGCCAGTAGTATAGCGGGAGTGCCCATCAATGAGCATTTCTTC
>.|TRBJ1-1|.|13|TRBV10-3
CAIRKKANTEALF
TGTGCCATCAGAAAAAAAGCGAACACTGAAGCTTTATTT
>.|TRBJ2-3|many|15|TRBV4-1
CASSQGIPLGDTQYF
TGCGCCAGCAGCCAAGGAATCCCCCTAGGAGATACGCAGTATTTT
>.|TRBJ1-1|.|15|TRBV4-3
CASSQGIWTPEVAFF
TGCGCCAGCAGCCAAGGGATCTGGACACCCGAGGTGGCTTTCTTT
>.|TRBJ2-1|many|14|TRBV5-1
CASSLGLGINEQFF
TGCGCCAGCAGCTTGGGACTTGGTATCAATGAGCAGTTCTTC
>.|TRBJ2-7|.|15|TRBV5-4
CASSHSHGDAFGQCF
TGTGCCAGCAGTCATTCGCACGGTGATGCCTTTGGGCAGTGCTTC
>.|TRBJ1-2|many|15|TRBV25-1
CASSEKEGGYYGYTF
TGTGCCAGCAGTGAAAAGGAGGGGGGGTACTATGGCTACACCTTC
>.|TRBJ2-1|many|12|TRBV7-8
CASSAHFNEQFF
TGTGCCAGCAGCGCGCACTTCAATGAGCAGTTCTTC
>.|TRBJ1-5|.|14|TRBV7-8
CASSFREVNQPQHF
TGTGCCAGCAGCTTTCGGGAAGTCAATCAGCCCCAGCATTTT
>.|TRBJ2-1|.|11|TRBV6-2/TRBV6-3
CARSGGNEQFF
TGTGCCAGGTCTGGAGGCAATGAGCAGTTCTTC
>TRBD1|TRBJ2-7|few|12|TRBV28
CATGQGAYEQYF
TGTGCCACTGGACAGGGCGCCTACGAGCAGTACTTC
>.|TRBJ2-3|.|15|TRBV7-8
CVSSPWGAPTDAQYF
TGTGTCAGCAGCCCATGGGGCGCACCCACAGATGCGCAGTATTTT
>.|TRBJ1-1|.|14|TRBV28
CASSTGHPWGEAFF
TGTGCCAGCAGTACTGGACACCCCTGGGGTGAAGCTTTCTTT
>.|TRBJ1-5|.|16|TRBV4-2
CASSQGGQYSNQPQHF
TGTGCCAGCAGCCAAGGGGGGCAGTATAGCAATCAGCCCCAGCATTTT
>.|TRBJ2-7|.|16|TRBV15
CANSKGAGTKAYEQYF
TGTGCCAACAGTAAGGGGGCCGGGACTAAGGCTTACGAGCAGTACTTC
>TRBD1|TRBJ2-1|many|13|TRBV4-3
CASSQSRGHEQFF
TGCGCCAGCAGCCAAAGCAGGGGGCATGAGCAGTTCTTC
>.|TRBJ1-4|many|14|TRBV18
CASSPRGTDEKLFF
TGTGCCAGCTCACCCCGTGGGACGGATGAAAAACTGTTTTTT
>TRBD2|TRBJ2-3|many|15|TRBV18
CASSRGLAGTDTQYF
TGTGCCAGCTCACGCGGACTAGCGGGAACAGATACGCAGTATTTT
>TRBD1|TRBJ1-5|many|15|TRBV6-1
CASSPTGDSNQPQHF
TGTGCCAGCAGTCCCACAGGGGATAGCAATCAGCCCCAGCATTTT
>.|TRBJ1-3|many|16|TRBV4-3
CASSQDGGVTGNTIYF
TGCGCCAGCAGCCAAGATGGGGGTGTCACTGGAAACACCATATATTTT
>.|TRBJ2-7|medium-sized|14|TRBV6-2/TRBV6-3
CASSLGDSTYEQYF
TGTGCCAGCAGTTTGGGGGACTCCACCTACGAGCAGTACTTC
>TRBD2|TRBJ2-1|many|14|TRBV12-3/TRBV12-4
CASRPSGVVDEQFF
TGTGCCAGCAGACCTAGCGGAGTGGTTGATGAGCAGTTCTTC
>.|TRBJ2-7|many|14|TRBV11-2
CASSERQDSYEQYF
TGTGCCAGCAGCGAAAGACAGGACTCCTACGAGCAGTACTTC
>.|TRBJ2-7|.|15|TRBV20-1
CSAGGGGGGFYEQYF
TGCAGTGCCGGAGGGGGGGGCGGAGGGTTCTACGAGCAGTACTTC
>TRBD2|TRBJ2-1|many|18|TRBV30
CAWYGRLAGTTAYNEQFF
TGTGCCTGGTACGGGCGACTAGCGGGTACCACCGCCTACAATGAGCAGTTCTTC
>.|TRBJ1-2|.|11|TRBV10-3
CAINVPGGYTF
TGTGCCATCAACGTTCCGGGTGGCTACACCTTC
>.|TRBJ1-5|many|14|TRBV6-1
CARSAQVFNQPQHF
TGTGCCAGAAGCGCACAGGTTTTCAATCAGCCCCAGCATTTT
>.|TRBJ1-1|medium-sized|14|TRBV5-1
CASSLDSKWTEAFF
TGCGCCAGCAGCCTGGATTCAAAATGGACTGAAGCTTTCTTT
>TRBD2|TRBJ2-1|many|17|TRBV6-1
CASSESSGAGALVEQFF
TGTGCCAGCAGTGAATCTTCCGGAGCGGGAGCCCTGGTTGAGCAGTTCTTC
>.|TRBJ1-6|many|13|TRBV2
CASSVQPNSPLHF
TGTGCCAGCAGTGTACAGCCTAATTCACCCCTCCACTTT
>.|TRBJ1-1|.|13|TRBV18
CASSPSLKGGAFF
TGTGCCAGCTCACCATCGTTGAAGGGGGGAGCTTTCTTT
>TRBD1|TRBJ1-1|.|15|TRBV20-1
CSARADGTVNTEAFF
TGCAGTGCTAGAGCCGATGGGACAGTGAACACTGAAGCTTTCTTT
>.|TRBJ2-7|few|15|TRBV12-3/TRBV12-4
CAIKQGVGSRVEQYF
TGTGCCATCAAACAGGGAGTCGGGAGTAGGGTCGAGCAGTACTTC
>.|TRBJ2-5|many|19|TRBV4-2
CASSDNGELGQEIKETQYF
TGTGCCAGCAGTGATAACGGCGAGTTAGGGCAGGAAATTAAAGAGACCCAGTACTTC
>TRBD1|TRBJ1-4|many|15|TRBV7-2
CASRPTGGANEKLFF
TGTGCCAGCAGGCCCACAGGGGGCGCGAATGAAAAACTGTTTTTT
>.|TRBJ1-2|.|13|TRBV20-1
CSSKTSHNYGYTF
TGCAGTTCGAAAACCTCCCATAACTATGGCTACACCTTC
>.|TRBJ2-5|many|15|TRBV6-1
CASSLTQGNGETQYF
TGTGCCAGCAGTTTAACCCAGGGGAATGGGGAGACCCAGTACTTC
>.|TRBJ2-6|medium-sized|16|TRBV6-1
CASSFEGGSGANVLTF
TGTGCCAGCAGTTTTGAGGGGGGATCCGGGGCCAACGTCCTGACTTTC
>.|TRBJ1-5|many|14|TRBV6-1
CASNIRFVNQPQHF
TGTGCCAGCAATATAAGGTTTGTCAATCAGCCCCAGCATTTT
>.|TRBJ1-1|many|13|TRBV29-1
CSVEEAWGRGAFF
TGCAGCGTTGAAGAGGCTTGGGGCAGGGGTGCTTTCTTT
>TRBD1|TRBJ2-7|medium-sized|15|TRBV11-2
CASSLVGTAFYEQYF
TGTGCCAGCAGCTTAGTGGGGACAGCTTTCTACGAGCAGTACTTC
>.|TRBJ1-4|many|12|TRBV18
CASSPGSEKLFF
TGTGCCAGCTCACCCGGTTCCGAAAAACTGTTTTTT
>TRBD1|TRBJ1-5|many|13|TRBV20-1
CSGLGQSAWAQHF
TGCAGTGGCCTGGGACAGAGCGCATGGGCCCAGCATTTT
>TRBD2|TRBJ2-1|once|17|TRBV4-2
CASRSEPVLANYNEQFF
TGTGCCAGCAGATCAGAACCGGTACTAGCGAATTACAATGAGCAGTTCTTC
>TRBD1|TRBJ1-5|.|18|TRBV4-1
CASSKGQGGNTCNRPQHF
TGCGCCAGCAGCAAAGGACAGGGGGGAAATACGTGCAATCGGCCCCAGCATTTT
>TRBD1|TRBJ2-2|.|14|TRBV12-3/TRBV12-4
CASSVQGAYGELFF
TGTGCCAGCAGTGTACAGGGGGCGTACGGGGAGCTGTTTTTT
>.|TRBJ1-1|many|13|TRBV7-9
CASSQTVPTEAFF
TGTGCCAGCAGCCAAACAGTGCCCACTGAAGCTTTCTTT